This entry concerns a single T cell receptor beta chain. This specimen belongs to a study of T cell changes during pregnancy in multiple sclerosis. V lost 1 base and J 7 bases, leaving 11 bases between the germline ends. The CDR3 extends over 13 amino acids. Per germline, CDR1 SGHDT and CDR2 YYEEEE. Profiling relied on immunoSEQ multiplex PCR, and the TCRdb table lists in-frame clones only, not all of them. The sample shows about 69,000 clones, approximately 90% of them seen only once. The source material was peripheral blood, sampled in the third trimester of pregnancy. The rearrangement uses TRBV5-6 and TRBJ1-1; D remains ambiguous. The receptor comes from a female donor with multiple sclerosis, enrolled in a pregnancy study. The DNA of the CDR3 is TGTGCCAGCAGCTTGAGGTCAGGCCTTGAAGCTTTCTTT. Its protein is CASSLRSGLEAFF.